This T cell receptor beta chain was sequenced for a study of T-cell reconstitution after alpha-beta-depleted transplantation in children. This clonotype was seen a single time. The germline V gene has CDR1 MNHNS and CDR2 SASEGT. Trimming removed 6 bases at V and 1 base at J, with 21 bases between. The CDR3 is made up of 17 amino acids. As it was prepared, the TCRbeta library received unique molecular identifiers. TCRdb re-called the PCR reads through MiXCR, storing one row per CDR3 protein. The repertoire holds some 590,000 distinct CDR3 sequences, with under 12% as singletons. The sample here was PBMCs from the stem cell graft donor, taken from the stem cell graft. The chain is built from TRBV6-1 and TRBJ1-1; D ambiguous. The clonotype comes from a human donor who donated a stem cell graft to a child with acute myeloid leukemia. The CDR3 DNA sequence: TGTGCCAGCAGCCGAACCCTGGATCCAACGGGGAACACTGAAGCTTTCTTT. This sequence encodes CASSRTLDPTGNTEAFF.